This is a list of T cell receptor beta chains from one sample in a study of T cell responses to AZD1222 COVID-19 vaccine. Profiling relied on immunoSEQ multiplex PCR, and the TCRdb table lists in-frame clones only, not all of them. Of about 120,000 clones in the sample, more than 85% were seen once. This sample comprised peripheral blood, obtained 28 days after the second AZD1222 dose. The source is an adult who received the AZD1222 COVID-19 vaccine. The CDR3 runs from the conserved cysteine through the conserved F or W. Each record gives: V gene, clone size, D gene, J gene, CDR3 DNA, CDR3 protein. A D gene is named only where the DNA matches it firmly. Some rows mark clone size as missing; the rest say once, few, many or name a class of expanded clone.

V: TRBV18
size: -
D: -
J: TRBJ2-5
DNA: TGTGCCAGCCTACAGGGCGAGACCCAGTACTTC
CDR3: CASLQGETQYF

V: TRBV5-8
size: -
D: -
J: TRBJ1-5
DNA: TGTGCCAGCAGCTTTACAGGGACCTCCATAGGGAGCAATCAGCCCCAGCATTTT
CDR3: CASSFTGTSIGSNQPQHF

V: TRBV7-2
size: -
D: -
J: TRBJ1-2
DNA: TGTGCCAGCAGCCAAGGGACGGATTCCTCTTATGGCTACACCTTC
CDR3: CASSQGTDSSYGYTF

V: TRBV11-2
size: -
D: -
J: TRBJ2-7
DNA: TGTGCCAGCAGCTTAGCGTCGCGGCTCGAGCAGTACTTC
CDR3: CASSLASRLEQYF

V: TRBV4-3
size: -
D: TRBD1
J: TRBJ1-3
DNA: TGCGCCAGCAGCCAAGTGCCCCGGACAGGTTCCACCACGGCCTCTGGAAACACCATATATTTT
CDR3: CASSQVPRTGSTTASGNTIYF

V: TRBV19
size: -
D: TRBD1
J: TRBJ1-6
DNA: TGTGCCAGTAGTCTTACCGGGACAGGGGAGGGGTCCTATAATTCACCCCTCCACTTT
CDR3: CASSLTGTGEGSYNSPLHF

V: TRBV5-1
size: -
D: TRBD2
J: TRBJ2-7
DNA: TGCGCCAGCAGCTTGGCCCCCGGACTAGGGGCCTACGAGCAGTACTTC
CDR3: CASSLAPGLGAYEQYF

V: TRBV29-1
size: -
D: -
J: TRBJ1-1
DNA: TGCAGCGTTGCCGCCGCAGGGAAGAACACTGAAGCTTTCTTT
CDR3: CSVAAAGKNTEAFF

V: TRBV19
size: once
D: TRBD1
J: TRBJ1-4
DNA: TGTGCCAGTAGATCCGGCGGACAGGGGAATGAAAAACTGTTTTTT
CDR3: CASRSGGQGNEKLFF

V: TRBV6-2/TRBV6-3
size: -
D: -
J: TRBJ2-3
DNA: TGTGCCAGCAGCGAGACGTATGGTACGCAGTATTTT
CDR3: CASSETYGTQYF

V: TRBV6-2/TRBV6-3
size: -
D: -
J: TRBJ2-7
DNA: TGTGCCAGCAGTTACGACGTATCCTACGAGCAGTACTTC
CDR3: CASSYDVSYEQYF

V: TRBV9
size: -
D: -
J: TRBJ1-5
DNA: TGTGCCAGCAGCGTAACAGGGACAAGCAATCAGCCCCAGCATTTT
CDR3: CASSVTGTSNQPQHF

V: TRBV7-8
size: -
D: -
J: TRBJ2-7
DNA: TGTGCCAGCAGCGAACGGGGGTACGAGCAGTACTTC
CDR3: CASSERGYEQYF

V: TRBV7-5
size: -
D: -
J: TRBJ1-2
DNA: TGTGTCAGAAGCTTAGCCATAGGCCAGGGGGCGAACTATGGCTACACCTTC
CDR3: CVRSLAIGQGANYGYTF

V: TRBV30
size: -
D: -
J: TRBJ1-1
DNA: TGTGCCTGGACCAGGGTGGGCACTGAAGCTTTCTTT
CDR3: CAWTRVGTEAFF

V: TRBV10-3
size: -
D: -
J: TRBJ2-7
DNA: TGTGCCATCAGTGACAGGGTTTACGAGCAGTACTTC
CDR3: CAISDRVYEQYF

V: TRBV6-5
size: -
D: -
J: TRBJ1-3
DNA: TGTGCCAGCAGTAGTTTGGTGCTGGGAAACACCATATATTTT
CDR3: CASSSLVLGNTIYF

V: TRBV7-8
size: -
D: -
J: TRBJ2-7
DNA: TGTGCCAGCAGCTTGGACGGATCCATAAACTACGAGCAGTACTTC
CDR3: CASSLDGSINYEQYF

V: TRBV20-1
size: once
D: -
J: TRBJ2-5
DNA: TGCAGTGCTAGTGGGGATCTTGGGGGGCAAGAGACCCAGTACTTC
CDR3: CSASGDLGGQETQYF

V: TRBV18
size: -
D: TRBD1
J: TRBJ1-4
DNA: TGTGCCAGCTCACCCAATCCTCCGGGACAGGGAGACGAAAAACTGTTTTTT
CDR3: CASSPNPPGQGDEKLFF

V: TRBV29-1
size: -
D: TRBD1
J: TRBJ1-2
DNA: TGCAGCGTTGGGGCAGGGGGGTTTGGCTACACCTTC
CDR3: CSVGAGGFGYTF

V: TRBV12-3/TRBV12-4
size: -
D: -
J: TRBJ2-2
DNA: TGTGCCAGCAGGTACAGGGCCACCGGGGAGCTGTTTTTT
CDR3: CASRYRATGELFF

V: TRBV7-6
size: -
D: TRBD1
J: TRBJ2-5
DNA: TGTGCCAGCAGCTTAGGCCCGATAACAGGGGCCTGGGAGACCCAGTACTTC
CDR3: CASSLGPITGAWETQYF

V: TRBV5-1
size: -
D: TRBD2
J: TRBJ2-2
DNA: TGCGCCAGCAGCGCCCGGGGGGGCGAGAACACCGGGGAGCTGTTTTTT
CDR3: CASSARGGENTGELFF

V: TRBV5-1
size: -
D: TRBD1
J: TRBJ2-7
DNA: TGCGCCAGCAGCTCGGGACAGTCGGGCTACGAGCAGTACTTC
CDR3: CASSSGQSGYEQYF

V: TRBV6-5
size: -
D: TRBD1
J: TRBJ1-1
DNA: TGTGCCACCTATCCCGGAATAACAGGGGGCACTGAAGCTTTCTTT
CDR3: CATYPGITGGTEAFF

V: TRBV27
size: -
D: -
J: TRBJ1-2
DNA: TGTGCCAGCAGCCCCCCCGGGATAACATACGGCTACACCTTC
CDR3: CASSPPGITYGYTF

V: TRBV19
size: once
D: TRBD1
J: TRBJ2-2
DNA: TGTGCCAGTAGTCCCCAGACAGGGCACACCGGGGAGCTGTTTTTT
CDR3: CASSPQTGHTGELFF

V: TRBV7-9
size: -
D: TRBD2
J: TRBJ2-1
DNA: TGTGCCAGCAGCACACTAGCGGGAGTATGGTCCTACAATGAGCAGTTCTTC
CDR3: CASSTLAGVWSYNEQFF

V: TRBV24-1
size: -
D: -
J: TRBJ1-2
DNA: TGTGCCACCAGTGATTTGGTGACAGGAGGCTACACCTTC
CDR3: CATSDLVTGGYTF

V: TRBV23-1
size: -
D: -
J: TRBJ2-7
DNA: TGCGCCAGCAGGTTCTACGAGCAGTACTTC
CDR3: CASRFYEQYF

V: TRBV19
size: -
D: TRBD1
J: TRBJ1-5
DNA: TGTGCCAGTAGCGGAAGACAGGGGAGCAATCAGCCCCAGCATTTT
CDR3: CASSGRQGSNQPQHF

V: TRBV29-1
size: -
D: TRBD1
J: TRBJ2-7
DNA: TGCAGCGTTGGAACAGGGGGGAACGAGCAGTACTTC
CDR3: CSVGTGGNEQYF

V: TRBV27
size: -
D: TRBD1
J: TRBJ1-6
DNA: TGTGCCAGCACCCCTTTATTAACCGGGACAGCTTATAATTCACCCCTCCACTTT
CDR3: CASTPLLTGTAYNSPLHF

V: TRBV29-1
size: -
D: TRBD1
J: TRBJ2-2
DNA: TGCAGCGCTACAGGGGGCGTAATGTCAGCAAACACCGGGGAGCTGTTTTTT
CDR3: CSATGGVMSANTGELFF

V: TRBV27
size: -
D: TRBD1
J: TRBJ2-6
DNA: TGTGCCAGCAGTACCCGGACAGGGGCAGTCTCTGGGGCCAACGTCCTGACTTTC
CDR3: CASSTRTGAVSGANVLTF

V: TRBV5-1
size: -
D: TRBD1
J: TRBJ1-1
DNA: TGCGCCAGCAGCTTGGTCCAGGGGGCAGTCACTGAAGCTTTCTTT
CDR3: CASSLVQGAVTEAFF

V: TRBV6-2/TRBV6-3
size: -
D: -
J: TRBJ2-1
DNA: TGTGCCAGCAGTTACGACCGTTACAATGAGCAGTTCTTC
CDR3: CASSYDRYNEQFF

V: TRBV9
size: -
D: -
J: TRBJ1-2
DNA: TGTGCCAGCAGGGGGACGGAGGGGCTTTATGGCTACACCTTC
CDR3: CASRGTEGLYGYTF

V: TRBV28
size: -
D: -
J: TRBJ1-5
DNA: TGTGCCAGCAGTTCCCAGGGCCGACAGCCCCAGCATTTT
CDR3: CASSSQGRQPQHF

V: TRBV27
size: -
D: -
J: TRBJ2-7
DNA: TGTGCCAGCAGCCGAACGGACCCAAAAAAGTACGAGCAGTACTTC
CDR3: CASSRTDPKKYEQYF

V: TRBV7-9
size: once
D: -
J: TRBJ1-6
DNA: TGTGCCAGCAGAGGGGCGACGGCTATGTATTCACCCCTCCACTTT
CDR3: CASRGATAMYSPLHF

V: TRBV25-1
size: -
D: -
J: TRBJ2-2
DNA: TGTGCTCAGAAGAACACCGGGGAGCTGTTTTTT
CDR3: CAQKNTGELFF

V: TRBV7-9
size: -
D: -
J: TRBJ2-3
DNA: TGTGCCAGCAGTTATTCTCTAGGGGGTAACACAGATACGCAGTATTTT
CDR3: CASSYSLGGNTDTQYF

V: TRBV2
size: -
D: -
J: TRBJ2-7
DNA: TGTGCCAGCACCCCCGGGTGGGGGTGGGACCTCGCCTACGAGCAGTACTTC
CDR3: CASTPGWGWDLAYEQYF

V: TRBV6-5
size: once
D: TRBD1
J: TRBJ1-1
DNA: TGTGCCAGCAGAAACAGGGGGACTAAAGCTTTCTTT
CDR3: CASRNRGTKAFF

V: TRBV9
size: -
D: -
J: TRBJ1-1
DNA: TGTGCCAGCAGCCAATTTACAGCGAACACTGAAGCTTTCTTT
CDR3: CASSQFTANTEAFF

V: TRBV7-9
size: -
D: -
J: TRBJ1-2
DNA: TGTGCCAGCAGCGACAGACTCCAGGGACCTAACTATGGCTACACCTTC
CDR3: CASSDRLQGPNYGYTF

V: TRBV7-2
size: -
D: TRBD2
J: TRBJ2-7
DNA: TGTGCCAGCAGCCCCGGGACTAGGGTATACGAGCAGTACTTC
CDR3: CASSPGTRVYEQYF

V: TRBV5-1
size: -
D: -
J: TRBJ1-2
DNA: TGCGCCAGCAGCTTGGGACCCCCTGCCAACTATGGCTACACCTTC
CDR3: CASSLGPPANYGYTF

V: TRBV12-3/TRBV12-4
size: -
D: TRBD1
J: TRBJ1-3
DNA: TGTGCCAGCACCGGGACAGCTGGAAACACCATATATTTT
CDR3: CASTGTAGNTIYF

V: TRBV5-5
size: once
D: TRBD2
J: TRBJ2-1
DNA: TGTGCCAGCAGCTTGTGGGGCCTAGCGGGACTCAATGAGCAGTTCTTC
CDR3: CASSLWGLAGLNEQFF

V: TRBV10-3
size: -
D: -
J: TRBJ1-1
DNA: TGTGCCGGGGGGACTGCGAACACTGAAGCTTTCTTT
CDR3: CAGGTANTEAFF

V: TRBV19
size: -
D: -
J: TRBJ2-7
DNA: TGTGCCAGTAGTATAGCTTCCTATACCTACGAGCAGTACTTC
CDR3: CASSIASYTYEQYF

V: TRBV2
size: -
D: -
J: TRBJ1-1
DNA: TGTGCCAGCAGTGTTTTCACTGAAGCTTTCTTT
CDR3: CASSVFTEAFF

V: TRBV11-2
size: -
D: -
J: TRBJ1-2
DNA: TGTGCCAGCAGCTTTAAAGGGAGCTACAACTATGGCTACACCTTC
CDR3: CASSFKGSYNYGYTF